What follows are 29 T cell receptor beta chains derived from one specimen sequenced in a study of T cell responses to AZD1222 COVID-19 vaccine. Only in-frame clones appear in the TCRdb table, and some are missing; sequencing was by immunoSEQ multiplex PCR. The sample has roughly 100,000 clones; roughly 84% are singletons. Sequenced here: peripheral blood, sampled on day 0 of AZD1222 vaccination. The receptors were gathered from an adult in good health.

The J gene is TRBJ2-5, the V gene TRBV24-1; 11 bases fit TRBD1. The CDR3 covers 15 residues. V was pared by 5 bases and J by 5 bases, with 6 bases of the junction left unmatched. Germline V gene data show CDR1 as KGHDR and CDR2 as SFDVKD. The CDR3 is CATSGGQGGWETQYF. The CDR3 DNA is TGTGCCACCAGTGGGGGACAGGGGGGTTGGGAGACCCAGTACTTC.

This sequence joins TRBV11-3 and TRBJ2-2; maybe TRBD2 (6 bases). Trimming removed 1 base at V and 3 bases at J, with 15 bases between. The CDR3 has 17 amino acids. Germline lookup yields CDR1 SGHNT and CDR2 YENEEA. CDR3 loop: CASSLGRRDFHTGELFF. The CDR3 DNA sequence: TGTGCCAGCAGCTTAGGCCGTCGGGACTTCCACACCGGGGAGCTGTTTTTT.

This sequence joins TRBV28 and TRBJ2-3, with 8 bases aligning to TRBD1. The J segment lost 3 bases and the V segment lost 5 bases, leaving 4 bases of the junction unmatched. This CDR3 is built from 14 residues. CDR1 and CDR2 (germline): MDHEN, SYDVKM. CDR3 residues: CASSPTGETDTQYF. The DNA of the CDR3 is TGTGCCAGCAGTCCGACAGGGGAAACAGATACGCAGTATTTT. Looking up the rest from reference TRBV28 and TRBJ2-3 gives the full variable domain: DVKVTQSSRYLVKRTGEKVFLECVQDMDHENMFWYRQDPGLGLRLIYFSYDVKMKEKGDIPEGYSVSREKKERFSLILESASTNQTSMYLCASSPTGETDTQYFGPGTRLTVL.

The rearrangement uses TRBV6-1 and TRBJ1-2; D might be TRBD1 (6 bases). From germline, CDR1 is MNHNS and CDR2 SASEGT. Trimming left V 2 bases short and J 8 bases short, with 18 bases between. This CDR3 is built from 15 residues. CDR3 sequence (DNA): TGTGCCAGCAGTGAAAACCCCACAGGGAGTATCGGCTACACCTTC. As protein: CASSENPTGSIGYTF.

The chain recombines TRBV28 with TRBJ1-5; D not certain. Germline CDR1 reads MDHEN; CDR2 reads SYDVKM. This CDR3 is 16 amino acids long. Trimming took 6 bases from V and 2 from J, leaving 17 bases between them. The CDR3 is CASRIRLERGNQPQHF. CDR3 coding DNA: TGTGCCAGCAGAATAAGGTTGGAGAGAGGCAATCAGCCCCAGCATTTT. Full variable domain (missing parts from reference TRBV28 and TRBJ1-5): DVKVTQSSRYLVKRTGEKVFLECVQDMDHENMFWYRQDPGLGLRLIYFSYDVKMKEKGDIPEGYSVSREKKERFSLILESASTNQTSMYLCASRIRLERGNQPQHFGDGTRLSIL.

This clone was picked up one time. In DNA, the CDR3 is TGTGCCAGCAGACGACAGACTAGCTTGGACCGGGAGCAGTACTTC. Its protein product is CASRRQTSLDREQYF. J is TRBJ2-7 and V is TRBV2; 7 bases align to TRBD2. The V gene end was trimmed by 6 bases and the J gene end by 7 bases; junction bases not matched to a gene: 15. This CDR3 has 15 residues. CDR1 is SNHLY, CDR2 FYNNEI, per germline.

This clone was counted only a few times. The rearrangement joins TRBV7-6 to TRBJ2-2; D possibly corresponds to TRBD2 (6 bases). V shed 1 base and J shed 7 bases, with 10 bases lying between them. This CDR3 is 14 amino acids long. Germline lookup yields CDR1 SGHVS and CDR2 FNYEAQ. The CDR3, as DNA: TGTGCCAGCAGCTTAGGGAGGGGATTCGGGGAGCTGTTTTTT. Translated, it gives CASSLGRGFGELFF.

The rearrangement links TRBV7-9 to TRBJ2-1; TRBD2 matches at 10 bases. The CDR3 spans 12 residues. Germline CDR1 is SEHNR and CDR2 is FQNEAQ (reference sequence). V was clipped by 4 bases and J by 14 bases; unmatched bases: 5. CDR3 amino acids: CASSSEREGKFF. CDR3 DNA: TGTGCCAGCAGCTCCGAGCGGGAGGGAAAGTTCTTC.

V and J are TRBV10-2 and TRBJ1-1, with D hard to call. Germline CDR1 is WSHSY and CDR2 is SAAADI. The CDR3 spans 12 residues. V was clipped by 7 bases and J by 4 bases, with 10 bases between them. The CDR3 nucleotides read TGCGCCAGCACACGAGAAGGCACTGAAGCTTTCTTT. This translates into CASTREGTEAFF.

CDR3 nucleotide sequence: TGTGCCAGCAGCGGGACTAGCGGGAGTCGAACCGGGGAGCTGTTTTTT. This translates into CASSGTSGSRTGELFF. The V call is TRBV7-2, the J call TRBJ2-2; 14 nucleotides line up with TRBD2. In germline, CDR1 is SGHTA, CDR2 FQGNSA. V was clipped by 5 bases and J by 5 bases; unmatched bases: 4. This CDR3 is built from 16 residues.

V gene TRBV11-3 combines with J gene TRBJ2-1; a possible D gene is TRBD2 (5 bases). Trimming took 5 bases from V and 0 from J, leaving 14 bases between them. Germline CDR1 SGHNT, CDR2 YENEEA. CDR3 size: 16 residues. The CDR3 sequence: CASSPRERFSYNEQFF. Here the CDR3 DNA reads TGTGCCAGCAGCCCCCGGGAACGTTTCTCCTACAATGAGCAGTTCTTC.

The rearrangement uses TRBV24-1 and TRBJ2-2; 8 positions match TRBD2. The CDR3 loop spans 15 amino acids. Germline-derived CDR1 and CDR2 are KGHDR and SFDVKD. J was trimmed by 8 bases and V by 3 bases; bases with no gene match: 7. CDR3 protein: CATSDPGLATGELFF. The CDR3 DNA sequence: TGTGCCACCAGTGATCCCGGACTAGCAACTGGGGAGCTGTTTTTT.

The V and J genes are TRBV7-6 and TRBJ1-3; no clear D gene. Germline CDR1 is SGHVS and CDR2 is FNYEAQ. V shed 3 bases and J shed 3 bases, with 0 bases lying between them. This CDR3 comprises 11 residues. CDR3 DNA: TGTGCCAGCAGCTTTGGAAACACCATATATTTT. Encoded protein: CASSFGNTIYF.

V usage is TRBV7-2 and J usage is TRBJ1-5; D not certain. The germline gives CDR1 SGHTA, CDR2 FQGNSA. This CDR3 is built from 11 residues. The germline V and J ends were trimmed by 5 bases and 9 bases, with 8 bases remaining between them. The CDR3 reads CASSRDGPQHF. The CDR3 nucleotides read TGTGCCAGCAGCCGTGACGGGCCCCAGCATTTT.

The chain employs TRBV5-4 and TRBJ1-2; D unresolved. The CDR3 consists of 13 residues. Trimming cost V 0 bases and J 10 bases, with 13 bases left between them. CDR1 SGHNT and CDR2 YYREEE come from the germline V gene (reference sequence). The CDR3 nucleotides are TGTGCCAGCAGCTTGGATGGGCAGGTATTCTACACCTTC. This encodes CASSLDGQVFYTF.

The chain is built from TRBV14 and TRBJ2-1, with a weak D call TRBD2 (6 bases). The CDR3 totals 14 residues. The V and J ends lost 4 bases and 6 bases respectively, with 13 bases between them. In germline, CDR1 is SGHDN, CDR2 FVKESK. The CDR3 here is CASSPTGVGNEQFF. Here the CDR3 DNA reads TGTGCCAGCAGCCCCACGGGAGTGGGCAATGAGCAGTTCTTC.

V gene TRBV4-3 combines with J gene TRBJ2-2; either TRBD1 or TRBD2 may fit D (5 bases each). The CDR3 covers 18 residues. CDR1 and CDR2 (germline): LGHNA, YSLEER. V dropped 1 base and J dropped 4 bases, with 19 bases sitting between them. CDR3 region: CASSQGAGGKSSTGELFF. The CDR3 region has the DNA TGCGCCAGCAGCCAAGGTGCTGGGGGAAAGTCGAGCACCGGGGAGCTGTTTTTT.

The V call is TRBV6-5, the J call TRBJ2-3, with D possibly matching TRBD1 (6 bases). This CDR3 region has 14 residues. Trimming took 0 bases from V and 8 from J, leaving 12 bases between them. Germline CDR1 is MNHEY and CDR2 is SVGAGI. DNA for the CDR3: TGTGCCAGCAGTTACTCAACAGGGTTGGTTACGCAGTATTTT. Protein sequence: CASSYSTGLVTQYF.

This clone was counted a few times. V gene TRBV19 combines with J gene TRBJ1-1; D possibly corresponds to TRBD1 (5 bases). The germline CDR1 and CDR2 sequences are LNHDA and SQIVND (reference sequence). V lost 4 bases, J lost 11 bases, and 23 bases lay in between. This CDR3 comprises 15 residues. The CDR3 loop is CASSNPGAGRVKAFF. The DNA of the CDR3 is TGTGCCAGTAGTAATCCCGGGGCAGGCCGAGTGAAGGCTTTCTTT.

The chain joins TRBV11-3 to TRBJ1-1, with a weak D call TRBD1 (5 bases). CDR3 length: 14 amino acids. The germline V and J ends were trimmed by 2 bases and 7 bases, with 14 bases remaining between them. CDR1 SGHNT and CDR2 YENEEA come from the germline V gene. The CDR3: CASSLSLGAHEAFF. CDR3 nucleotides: TGTGCCAGCAGCTTATCGCTCGGGGCCCATGAAGCTTTCTTT.

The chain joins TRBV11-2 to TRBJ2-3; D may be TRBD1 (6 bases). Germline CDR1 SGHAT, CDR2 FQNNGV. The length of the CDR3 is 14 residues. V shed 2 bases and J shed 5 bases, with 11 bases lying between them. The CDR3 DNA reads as TGTGCCAGCAGCTTATCCAGGGGAAGAGATACGCAGTATTTT. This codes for CASSLSRGRDTQYF.

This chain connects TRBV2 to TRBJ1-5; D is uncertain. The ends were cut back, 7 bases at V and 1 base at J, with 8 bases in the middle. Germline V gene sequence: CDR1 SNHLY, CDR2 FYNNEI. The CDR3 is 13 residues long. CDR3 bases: TGTGCCAGCAATGGGCAGAGCAATCAGCCCCAGCATTTT. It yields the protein CASNGQSNQPQHF.

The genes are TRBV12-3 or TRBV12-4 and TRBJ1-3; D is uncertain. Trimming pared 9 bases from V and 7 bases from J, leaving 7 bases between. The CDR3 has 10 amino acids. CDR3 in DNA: TGTGCCAGTTGGAGCAACACCATATATTTT. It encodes CASWSNTIYF.

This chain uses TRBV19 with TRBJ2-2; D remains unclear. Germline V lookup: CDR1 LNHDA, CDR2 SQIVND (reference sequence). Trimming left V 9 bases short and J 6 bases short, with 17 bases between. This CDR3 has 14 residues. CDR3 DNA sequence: TGTGCCAGCCAGTCCGTAAATCGGGCCGGGGAGCTGTTTTTT. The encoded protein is CASQSVNRAGELFF.

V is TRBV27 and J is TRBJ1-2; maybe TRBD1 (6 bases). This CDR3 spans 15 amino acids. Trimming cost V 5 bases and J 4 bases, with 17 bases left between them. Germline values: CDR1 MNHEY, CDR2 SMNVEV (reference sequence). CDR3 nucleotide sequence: TGTGCCAGCAGTACCGTACAACAGGGCTCCTATGGCTACACCTTC. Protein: CASSTVQQGSYGYTF.

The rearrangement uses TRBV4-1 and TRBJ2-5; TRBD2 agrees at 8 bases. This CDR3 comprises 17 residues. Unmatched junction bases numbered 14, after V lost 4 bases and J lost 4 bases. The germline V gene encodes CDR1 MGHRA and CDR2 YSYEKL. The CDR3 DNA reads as TGCGCCAGCAGCCTGACGGGGGGGGCCGGACAAGGAGAGACCCAGTACTTC. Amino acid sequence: CASSLTGGAGQGETQYF.

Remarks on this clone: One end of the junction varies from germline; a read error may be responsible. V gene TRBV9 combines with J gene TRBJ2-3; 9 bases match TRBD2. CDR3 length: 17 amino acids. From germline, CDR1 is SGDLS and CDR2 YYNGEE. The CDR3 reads CASSVAPSGKVGDRQYF. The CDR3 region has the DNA TGTGCCAGCAGCGTAGCGCCTAGCGGGAAGGTGGGAGATAGGCAGTATTTT.

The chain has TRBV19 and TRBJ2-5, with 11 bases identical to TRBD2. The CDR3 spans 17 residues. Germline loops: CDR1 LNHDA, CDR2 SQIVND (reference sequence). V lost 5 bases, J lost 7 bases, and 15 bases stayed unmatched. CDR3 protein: CASSALLLAGDGGTQYF. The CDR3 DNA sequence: TGTGCCAGTAGTGCTCTGCTACTAGCGGGGGATGGTGGGACCCAGTACTTC. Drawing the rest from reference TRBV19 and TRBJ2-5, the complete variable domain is DGGITQSPKYLFRKEGQNVTLSCEQNLNHDAMYWYRQDPGQGLRLIYYSQIVNDFQKGDIAEGYSVSREKKESFPLTVTSAQKNPTAFYLCASSALLLAGDGGTQYFGPGTRLLVL.

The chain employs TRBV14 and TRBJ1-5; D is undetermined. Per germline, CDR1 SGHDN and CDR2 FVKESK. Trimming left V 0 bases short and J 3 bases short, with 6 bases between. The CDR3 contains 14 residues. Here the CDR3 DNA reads TGTGCCAGCAGCCAAGAGGGCTTCAATCAGCCCCAGCATTTT. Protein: CASSQEGFNQPQHF.